The clone carrying this T cell receptor beta chain was seen a few times. In the PCR, 60 Vbeta and 13 Jbeta primers were used. The assay was immunoSEQ multiplex PCR, and TCRdb's table has in-frame clones only and misses some. The sample lists 110,000 to 150,000 clones; approximately 78% were seen once. This sample was included in a study of cytomegalovirus exposure and HLA in healthy donors. Trimming shortened V by 4 bases and J by 2 bases, and 9 bases separated the two germline ends. CDR1 and CDR2 from the germline V gene are SGHNT and YYREEE (reference sequence). CDR3 length: 13 residues. This TCR came from a female donor in good health and CMV-seronegative. This rearrangement joins TRBV5-4 to TRBJ1-1; TRBD1 might be the D (5 bases). Sample: PBMCs. The CDR3 spells CASSLGTNTEAFF. CDR3 DNA: TGTGCCAGCAGCCTGGGGACTAACACTGAAGCTTTCTTT.